This T cell receptor beta chain stems from a study of vaccination effects on CD4 cells after COVID-19. Clones were sequenced by immunoSEQ multiplex PCR, and TCRdb holds only the in-frame ones, with some missing. The repertoire holds some 27,000 clones, with over 70% as singletons. Antigen-specific CD4+ T cells were expanded (with viral peptide pools) by the ViraFEST assay ahead of sequencing. Isolation of CD4+ T cells took place after around 10 days of culture. Vaccine administered to participants consisted of two doses of either BNT162b2 or mRNA-1273. All vaccine recipients tested negative for nucleocapsid antibodies and had never contracted SARS-CoV-2 infection. Turning to this clone: Its target is not known.

The J segment lost 0 bases and the V segment lost 3 bases, leaving 7 bases of the junction unmatched. From germline, CDR1 is SGHRS and CDR2 YFSETQ. This CDR3 has 16 amino acids. The chain carries TRBV5-1 and TRBJ2-5; 8 bases are a match to TRBD1. This sequence was found in a human donor who received a COVID-19 vaccine. The material was CD4+ T cells from PBMCs cultured with HCoV-NL63 spike peptides, obtained after COVID-19 vaccination. Here the CDR3 DNA reads TGCGCCAGCAGCTGGGGGACAGGACAGTACCAAGAGACCCAGTACTTC. Its translation is CASSWGTGQYQETQYF. Full variable domain (missing parts from reference TRBV5-1 and TRBJ2-5): KAGVTQTPRYLIKTRGQQVTLSCSPISGHRSVSWYQQTPGQGLQFLFEYFSETQRNKGNFPGRFSGRQFSNSRSEMNVSTLELGDSALYLCASSWGTGQYQETQYFGPGTRLLVL.